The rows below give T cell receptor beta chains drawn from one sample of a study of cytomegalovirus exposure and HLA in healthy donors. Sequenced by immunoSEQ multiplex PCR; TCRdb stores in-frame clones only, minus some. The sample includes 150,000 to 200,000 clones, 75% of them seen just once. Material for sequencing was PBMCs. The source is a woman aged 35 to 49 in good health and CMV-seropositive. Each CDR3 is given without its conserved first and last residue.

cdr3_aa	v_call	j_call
ASSVLAGFYEQY	TRBV6-1	TRBJ2-7
ASSLDTGYGYT	TRBV5-4	TRBJ1-2
ASSLVSLAPDTQY	TRBV7-2	TRBJ2-3
ASSQWTGSPTDTQY	TRBV4-1	TRBJ2-3
ASSPPAGYYNEQF	TRBV5-6	TRBJ2-1
ASSQGVLAGGSYEQY	TRBV14	TRBJ2-7
ASSLGQEYEKLF	TRBV7-9	TRBJ1-4
ASNPNPGSYYGYT	TRBV19	TRBJ1-2
ASSLRGAPGQGSKEQF	TRBV11-2	TRBJ2-1
ASSLYTATSRLETQY	TRBV27	TRBJ2-5
ASSPRVDRMNTEAF	TRBV18	TRBJ1-1
ASTPLAGGYT	TRBV28	TRBJ1-2
ATSRPPGGTGELF	TRBV15	TRBJ2-2
ASGQGRYSNQPQH	TRBV2	TRBJ1-5
ASSLGTRVLGEQY	TRBV28	TRBJ2-7
ASSFSGGRLTDTQY	TRBV11-2	TRBJ2-3
ASSDSSGSYNEQF	TRBV6-4	TRBJ2-1
ASSQDVTSAFYSGANVLT	TRBV4-2	TRBJ2-6
ASSFSGYEQY	TRBV27	TRBJ2-7
ASSDTTKINQPQH	TRBV25-1	TRBJ1-5
ASSLVRGQGGTEAF	TRBV7-9	TRBJ1-1
ASSLGLAGRDEQF	TRBV11-2	TRBJ2-1
ASSLAGTDYNEQF	TRBV7-3	TRBJ2-1
ATGRGGDETQY	TRBV15	TRBJ2-5
ASSRTGPEKLF	TRBV28	TRBJ1-4
ASSLAGISYNEQF	TRBV5-1	TRBJ2-1
ASRRVWETRAYEQY	TRBV7-9	TRBJ2-7
ASSQVSLPTYEQY	TRBV14	TRBJ2-7
ASSYSGLSEQF	TRBV6-5	TRBJ2-1
ASSPPGTAEKLF	TRBV18	TRBJ1-4
ASREGLVRYEQY	TRBV2	TRBJ2-7